This T cell receptor (beta chain) was identified in a study of graft-versus-host responses after intestinal transplantation. Study-wide findings and caveats: Early HvG declines after transplant were associated with peak circulating GvH clone levels.

TCRdb's copy holds only in-frame clones and misses some; the assay was immunoSEQ multiplex PCR. This sample has about 31,000 clones, with roughly 80% found just once. V was pared by 3 bases and J by 7 bases, with 21 bases between. There are 17 residues in the CDR3. Germline-derived CDR1 and CDR2 are MDHEN and SYDVKM. About this clone itself: The antigen remains unidentified.

This chain joins TRBV28 and TRBJ1-4; a possible D gene is TRBD1 (5 bases). This TCR was recovered from a human donor who received an intestinal transplant. Sequenced here: unstimulated CD8+ T cells sorted from spleen or lymph node cells, sampled before intestinal transplant. In nucleotides, the CDR3 is TGTGCCAGCAGTTTCCCCTGGGGGGAGGTGGTAGTTGAAAAACTGTTTTTT. Its translation: CASSFPWGEVVVEKLFF.